One and the same sample provided the 31 T cell receptor beta chains below, sequenced in a study of OX40 agonist ivuxolimab in advanced cancers. Method: immunoSEQ multiplex PCR; TCRdb's copy keeps in-frame clones and lacks some. The profile shows some 50,000 clones, over 75% of them singletons. The sequencing used CD4+ or CD8+ T cells sorted from blood, collected in a trial of the OX40 agonist ivuxolimab. The receptors were sampled from an adult with an advanced solid tumor such as melanoma, head and neck, liver or kidney cancer.

The genes are TRBV6-5 and TRBJ2-7, with D perhaps matching TRBD2 (5 bases). Trimming shortened V by 8 bases and J by 1 base, and 9 bases separated the two germline ends. CDR3 length equals 12 residues. The germline gives CDR1 MNHEY, CDR2 SVGAGI. Here the CDR3 reads CASRGLSYEQYF. CDR3 DNA sequence: TGTGCCAGCCGGGGATTATCCTACGAGCAGTACTTC.

This clone was counted between two and nine times. This chain uses TRBV19 with TRBJ1-5; D call uncertain. The CDR3 sequence is 14 residues long. V shed 4 bases and J shed 0 bases, with 7 bases lying between them. Germline V gene sequence: CDR1 LNHDA, CDR2 SQIVND (reference sequence). The CDR3 is CASSTSASNQPQHF. The CDR3 coding sequence is TGTGCCAGTAGTACCAGCGCTAGCAATCAGCCCCAGCATTTT.

This chain uses TRBV4-1 with TRBJ1-1; D not certain. Germline V CDR1 and CDR2: MGHRA, YSYEKL. Trimming cost V 6 bases and J 7 bases, with 9 bases left between them. The CDR3 has 11 residues. The CDR3 region is CASRTDGEAFF. The CDR3 region has the DNA TGCGCCAGCAGAACGGACGGTGAAGCTTTCTTT.

The chain employs TRBV27 and TRBJ1-4; TRBD1 aligns across 8 bases. The CDR3 runs 15 residues. Germline values: CDR1 MNHEY, CDR2 SMNVEV (reference sequence). The V gene end was trimmed by 5 bases and the J gene end by 7 bases; junction bases not matched to a gene: 9. The CDR3 sequence is CASSPRQGRVEKLFF. CDR3 in DNA: TGTGCCAGCAGTCCGAGACAGGGGAGGGTTGAAAAACTGTTTTTT.

The V gene is TRBV10-2, the J gene TRBJ2-7, with 9 bases lining up with TRBD1. The V and J ends lost 2 bases and 5 bases, in that order; junction bases with no gene match: 4. The CDR3 covers 14 residues. Germline-derived CDR1 and CDR2 are WSHSY and SAAADI. CDR3 sequence (DNA): TGCGCCAGCAGTGAGACAGGGGGCAGGAACGAGCAGTACTTC. Protein product: CASSETGGRNEQYF.

This clone came up once. The chain couples TRBV10-2 to TRBJ2-1; D gene unclear. Trimming took 7 bases from V and 6 from J, leaving 13 bases between them. Germline CDR1 and CDR2: WSHSY and SAAADI. The CDR3 extends over 13 amino acids. CDR3 in amino acids: CASTRMATNEQFF. Written as DNA, the CDR3 is TGCGCCAGCACGCGGATGGCAACCAATGAGCAGTTCTTC.

The chain joins TRBV11-3 to TRBJ2-2, with D maybe TRBD1 (6 bases). Trimming pared 6 bases from V and 3 bases from J, leaving 11 bases between. From germline, CDR1 is SGHNT and CDR2 YENEEA. The CDR3 length is 14 residues. Here the CDR3 DNA reads TGTGCCAGCAGTCAAACAGGGTACACCGGGGAGCTGTTTTTT. This sequence encodes CASSQTGYTGELFF.

The chain couples TRBV6-5 to TRBJ1-1; TRBD1 aligns across 7 bases. The CDR3 extends over 14 amino acids. V trimming: 6 bases; J trimming: 4 bases; junction bases outside the gene matches: 8. Germline CDR1 is MNHEY and CDR2 is SVGAGI. The DNA for the CDR3 is TGTGCCAGCAGGACAGTACAGGGGAGCACTGAAGCTTTCTTT. The encoded protein is CASRTVQGSTEAFF.

The chain recombines TRBV5-1 with TRBJ1-1, with 8 bases that match TRBD1. This CDR3 contains 14 residues. Germline V CDR1 and CDR2: SGHRS, YFSETQ. J was trimmed by 5 bases and V by 4 bases; bases with no gene match: 7. This CDR3 is CASSTGQGWTEAFF. CDR3 DNA: TGCGCCAGCAGCACCGGACAGGGTTGGACTGAAGCTTTCTTT.

The chain recombines TRBV29-1 with TRBJ2-1, with TRBD1 matching over 8 bases. This CDR3 contains 15 residues. Germline CDR1 is SQVTM and CDR2 is ANQGSEA. V gave up 3 bases and J gave up 3 bases; unmatched junction bases: 7. CDR3 sequence (DNA): TGCAGCGTTGAGCCTGGACAGGGCGACTACAATGAGCAGTTCTTC. Translated, it gives CSVEPGQGDYNEQFF.

This clone was seen just once. The J gene is TRBJ2-1, the V gene TRBV6-5; TRBD2 agrees at 13 bases. CDR3 length: 13 residues. Losses at the gene ends were 8 bases for V and 7 bases for J; bases not matched to a gene: 2. Germline V lookup: CDR1 MNHEY, CDR2 SVGAGI. The CDR3 protein is CASRTSGGNEQFF. In DNA, the CDR3 is TGTGCCAGCCGGACTAGCGGGGGAAATGAGCAGTTCTTC.

The CDR3 spells CASTGGRIQDTQYF. CDR3 coding DNA: TGTGCCAGCACAGGGGGGCGTATACAAGATACGCAGTATTTT. The V call is TRBV27, the J call TRBJ2-3; perhaps TRBD1 as D (7 bases). Deletions cut 7 bases from V and 5 bases from J, with 16 bases between. The CDR3 runs to 14 residues. Germline CDR1 reads MNHEY; CDR2 reads SMNVEV (reference sequence).

The rearrangement joins TRBV7-3 to TRBJ1-2, with 7 bases identical to TRBD1. The V gene end was trimmed by 2 bases and the J gene end by 9 bases; junction bases not matched to a gene: 9. Germline V gives CDR1 SGHTA, CDR2 FQGTGA. The CDR3 is 14 residues long. CDR3 in DNA: TGTGCCAGCAGCTTATACGGGACAGAGAAGAGCTACACCTTC. Protein sequence: CASSLYGTEKSYTF.

As concerns this clone: At one end the junction does not follow the germline gene, possibly because of a read error. The V gene is TRBV20-1, the J gene TRBJ2-1; D is unclear. CDR3 length equals 11 residues. Per germline, CDR1 DFQATT and CDR2 SNEGSKA (reference sequence). CDR3 protein: CSASSDNEQFF. CDR3 nucleotides: TGCAGTGCTAGCTCCGACAATGAGCAGTTCTTC.

The chain carries TRBV5-6 and TRBJ2-7; 10 nucleotides align to TRBD2. The CDR3 length is 13 residues. V was pared by 9 bases and J by 5 bases, with 8 bases of the junction left unmatched. Germline lookup yields CDR1 SGHDT and CDR2 YYEEEE. CDR3 region: CATNLAGADEQYF. CDR3 nucleotides: TGTGCCACCAACCTAGCGGGGGCCGACGAGCAGTACTTC.

The chain uses TRBV18 and TRBJ1-4; maybe TRBD1 (5 bases). Germline V gene sequence: CDR1 KGHSH, CDR2 LQKENI. V gave up 4 bases and J gave up 7 bases, with 10 bases separating them. This CDR3 contains 13 residues. The CDR3 region has the DNA TGTGCCAGCTCACAAGCCGGGGGTGAAAAACTGTTTTTT. It yields the protein CASSQAGGEKLFF.

This chain links TRBV28 with TRBJ1-2, with 10 bases matching TRBD1. The germline gives CDR1 MDHEN, CDR2 SYDVKM. The V and J ends lost 5 bases and 1 base, in that order; junction bases with no gene match: 4. This CDR3 region has 15 residues. CDR3 nucleotides: TGTGCCAGCAGTACTGGACAGGGGGGTAACTATGGCTACACCTTC. Residues: CASSTGQGGNYGYTF.

The chain links TRBV6-1 to TRBJ1-4; no firm D call. Between the trimmed V and J ends, which lost 4 bases and 5 bases, there was a span of 8 bases. The germline gives CDR1 MNHNS, CDR2 SASEGT. The CDR3 runs 13 residues. This CDR3 reads CASSVRENEKLFF. Here the CDR3 DNA reads TGTGCCAGCAGTGTAAGGGAAAATGAAAAACTGTTTTTT.

In this sample, this clone turned up once. V and J are TRBV19 and TRBJ2-2; 7 bases are shared with TRBD1. The CDR3 consists of 14 residues. V lost 3 bases to trimming and J lost 10 bases; unmatched junction nucleotides: 8. CDR1 LNHDA and CDR2 SQIVND come from the germline V gene (reference sequence). The CDR3 coding sequence is TGTGCCAGTAGTATTCTCGGACAGGCGACGGAGCTGTTTTTT. It yields the protein CASSILGQATELFF.

DNA for the CDR3: TGTGCCAGCAGCCCTCTCCCAGGTGACACTGAAGCTTTCTTT. It codes for CASSPLPGDTEAFF. This sequence joins TRBV7-2 and TRBJ1-1; D gene uncertain. The CDR3 loop spans 14 amino acids. V was pared by 5 bases and J by 3 bases, with 13 bases between. Germline assignment: CDR1 SGHTA and CDR2 FQGNSA.

The chain recombines TRBV10-2 with TRBJ2-7; 11 bases agree with TRBD2. Germline V CDR1 and CDR2: WSHSY, SAAADI. The CDR3 sequence is 15 residues long. V was pared by 6 bases and J by 6 bases, with 10 bases of the junction left unmatched. In DNA form, the CDR3 reads TGCGCCAGCAGCGGGCTAGCGGGGGGTCTAGGCGAGCAGTACTTC. It translates to CASSGLAGGLGEQYF.

V gene TRBV5-1 combines with J gene TRBJ2-5; perhaps TRBD1 as D (5 bases). The CDR3 extends over 13 amino acids. Trimming took off 4 bases at V and 5 bases at J, with 12 bases between the two ends. The germline V gene has CDR1 SGHRS and CDR2 YFSETQ. CDR3 in amino acids: CASSQGASETQYF. CDR3 sequence (DNA): TGCGCCAGCAGCCAAGGGGCTTCGGAGACCCAGTACTTC.

This chain uses TRBV27 with TRBJ2-7; TRBD1 matches at 7 bases. Germline V gene data show CDR1 as MNHEY and CDR2 as SMNVEV (reference sequence). V trimming: 8 bases; J trimming: 2 bases; junction bases outside the gene matches: 12. This CDR3 is 15 amino acids long. The CDR3 sequence is CASSPRDRVPYEQYF. DNA for the CDR3: TGTGCCAGCTCGCCCCGGGACAGAGTACCCTACGAGCAGTACTTC.

The chain is built from TRBV27 and TRBJ2-7; no firm D call. Germline V gene sequence: CDR1 MNHEY, CDR2 SMNVEV (reference sequence). Trimming took 3 bases from V and 2 from J, leaving 11 bases between them. The CDR3 has 14 residues. The CDR3 loop reads CASSLVQTPYEQYF. CDR3 nucleotides: TGTGCCAGCAGTTTGGTCCAAACTCCCTACGAGCAGTACTTC.

V gene TRBV5-1 combines with J gene TRBJ2-7, with a weak D call TRBD2 (6 bases). The V gene's germline CDR1 is SGHRS and CDR2 YFSETQ. This CDR3 is 14 amino acids long. Deletions cut 5 bases from V and 6 bases from J, with 18 bases between. The CDR3 DNA follows: TGCGCCAGCAGATCAGGGACTCCCGTCTCCGAGCAGTACTTC. The encoded protein is CASRSGTPVSEQYF.

This chain connects TRBV6-5 to TRBJ2-5; D is unresolved. There are 16 residues in the CDR3. Trimming removed 0 bases at V and 0 bases at J, with 11 bases between. The germline V gene encodes CDR1 MNHEY and CDR2 SVGAGI. CDR3 sequence: CASSYSYRSYQETQYF. Written as DNA, the CDR3 is TGTGCCAGCAGTTACTCTTACAGATCGTACCAAGAGACCCAGTACTTC.

The V call is TRBV5-1, the J call TRBJ2-5, with 9 bases that match TRBD1. The CDR3 totals 15 residues. Germline V gives CDR1 SGHRS, CDR2 YFSETQ. With 3 bases clipped from V and 5 bases from J, the junction kept 8 bases outside the gene matches. This chain's CDR3 is CASSSIQGAFETQYF. The CDR3 bases are TGCGCCAGCAGCTCCATACAGGGGGCTTTCGAGACCCAGTACTTC.

V and J are TRBV2 and TRBJ2-5; unclear D gene. The V and J ends lost 6 bases and 5 bases respectively, with 10 bases between them. The CDR3 is 12 residues long. Per the germline V gene, CDR1 is SNHLY and CDR2 is FYNNEI. The chain's CDR3 is CASRLEGETQYF. The CDR3 DNA sequence: TGTGCCAGCAGACTGGAAGGGGAGACCCAGTACTTC.

The rearrangement links TRBV5-1 to TRBJ2-3, with 7 nucleotides matching TRBD1. CDR1 SGHRS and CDR2 YFSETQ come from the germline V gene. CDR3 size: 15 residues. The V and J ends lost 4 bases and 4 bases, in that order; junction bases with no gene match: 9. Written as DNA, the CDR3 is TGCGCCAGCAGCCCGGGGACAGTGTCGTCAGATACGCAGTATTTT. Protein: CASSPGTVSSDTQYF.

The rearrangement joins TRBV28 to TRBJ1-1; tentatively, D is TRBD1 (5 bases). The CDR3 totals 14 residues. Germline V gene data show CDR1 as MDHEN and CDR2 as SYDVKM. The V gene lost 3 bases and the J gene lost 4 bases, with 12 bases spanning the gap. This CDR3 is CASSFGGFGTEAFF. The CDR3, as DNA: TGTGCCAGCAGTTTCGGGGGATTTGGCACTGAAGCTTTCTTT.

The rearrangement links TRBV28 to TRBJ1-1; unclear D gene. The CDR3 is 13 residues long. Trimming cost V 6 bases and J 2 bases, with 10 bases left between them. CDR1 MDHEN and CDR2 SYDVKM come from the germline V gene. CDR3 sequence: CASSSTLNTEAFF. The CDR3 region has the DNA TGTGCCAGCAGCTCCACACTCAACACTGAAGCTTTCTTT.